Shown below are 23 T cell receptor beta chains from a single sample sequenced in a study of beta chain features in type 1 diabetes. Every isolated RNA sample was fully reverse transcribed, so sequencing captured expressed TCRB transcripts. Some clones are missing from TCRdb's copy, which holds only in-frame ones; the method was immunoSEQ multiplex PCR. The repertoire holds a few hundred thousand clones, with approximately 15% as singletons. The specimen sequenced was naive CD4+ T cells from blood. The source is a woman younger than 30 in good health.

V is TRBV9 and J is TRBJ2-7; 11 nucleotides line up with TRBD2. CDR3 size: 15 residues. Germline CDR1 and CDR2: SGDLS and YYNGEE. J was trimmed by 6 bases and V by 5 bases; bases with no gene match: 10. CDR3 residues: CASSITSGRRAEQYF. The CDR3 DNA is TGTGCCAGCAGTATTACTAGCGGGAGAAGGGCCGAGCAGTACTTC.

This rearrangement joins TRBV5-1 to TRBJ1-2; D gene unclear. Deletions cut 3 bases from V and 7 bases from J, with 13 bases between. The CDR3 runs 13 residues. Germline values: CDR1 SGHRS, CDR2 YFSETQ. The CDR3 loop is CASSSALDFGYTF. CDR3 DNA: TGCGCCAGCAGCTCAGCCTTAGACTTTGGCTACACCTTC.

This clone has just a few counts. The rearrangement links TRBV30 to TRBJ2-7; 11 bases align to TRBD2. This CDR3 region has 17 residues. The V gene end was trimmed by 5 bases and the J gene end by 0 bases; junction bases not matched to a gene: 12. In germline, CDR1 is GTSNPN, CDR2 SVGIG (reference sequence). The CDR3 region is CAWVGPTSGGLSYEQYF. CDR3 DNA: TGTGCCTGGGTGGGGCCTACTAGCGGGGGTCTCTCCTACGAGCAGTACTTC.

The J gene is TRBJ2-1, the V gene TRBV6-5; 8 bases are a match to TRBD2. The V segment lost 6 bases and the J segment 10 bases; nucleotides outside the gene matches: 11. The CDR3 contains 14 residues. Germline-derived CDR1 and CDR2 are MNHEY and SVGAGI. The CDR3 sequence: CASSPSWTSQEQFF. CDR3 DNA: TGTGCCAGCAGCCCTTCATGGACTAGCCAAGAGCAGTTCTTC.

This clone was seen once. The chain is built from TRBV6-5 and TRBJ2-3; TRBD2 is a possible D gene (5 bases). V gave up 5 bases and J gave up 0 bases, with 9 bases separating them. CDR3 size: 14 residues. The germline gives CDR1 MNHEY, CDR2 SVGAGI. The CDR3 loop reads CASSAGASTDTQYF. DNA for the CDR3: TGTGCCAGCAGTGCGGGCGCTAGCACAGATACGCAGTATTTT.

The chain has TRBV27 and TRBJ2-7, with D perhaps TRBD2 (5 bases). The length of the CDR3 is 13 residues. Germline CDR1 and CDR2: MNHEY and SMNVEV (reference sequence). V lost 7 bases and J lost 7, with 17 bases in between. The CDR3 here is CASTGAGRREQYF. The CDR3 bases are TGTGCCAGCACAGGAGCCGGTAGGAGGGAGCAGTACTTC.

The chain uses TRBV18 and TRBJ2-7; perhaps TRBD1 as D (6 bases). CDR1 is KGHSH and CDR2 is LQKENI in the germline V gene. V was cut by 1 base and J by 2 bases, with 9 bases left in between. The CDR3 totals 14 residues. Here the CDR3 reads CASSPRDTTYEQYF. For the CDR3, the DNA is TGTGCCAGCTCACCACGGGACACCACCTACGAGCAGTACTTC. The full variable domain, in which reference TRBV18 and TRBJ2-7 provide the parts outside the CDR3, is NAGVMQNPRHLVRRRGQEARLRCSPMKGHSHVYWYRQLPEEGLKFMVYLQKENIIDESGMPKERFSAEFPKEGPSILRIQQVVRGDSAAYFCASSPRDTTYEQYFGPGTRLTVT.

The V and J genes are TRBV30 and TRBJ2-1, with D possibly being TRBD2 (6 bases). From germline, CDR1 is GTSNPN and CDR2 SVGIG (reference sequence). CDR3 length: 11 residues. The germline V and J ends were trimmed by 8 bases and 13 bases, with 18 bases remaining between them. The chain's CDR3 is CAHMRAREQFF. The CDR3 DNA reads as TGTGCCCACATGCGGGCGCGGGAACAGTTCTTC.

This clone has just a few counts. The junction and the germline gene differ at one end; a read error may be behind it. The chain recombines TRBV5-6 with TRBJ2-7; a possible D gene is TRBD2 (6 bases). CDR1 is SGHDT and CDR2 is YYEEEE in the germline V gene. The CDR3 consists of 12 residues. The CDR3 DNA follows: TGTGCCAGCAGCTGGCGGGGAGGTGAGCGAAGCTTC. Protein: CASSWRGGERSF.

CDR3 protein: CASSTRTGRPETQYF. The CDR3 DNA follows: TGTGCCAGCAGCACTCGAACAGGCCGTCCGGAGACCCAGTACTTC. This chain uses TRBV9 with TRBJ2-5; D is perhaps TRBD1 (5 bases). V lost 4 bases and J 5 bases, leaving 18 bases between the germline ends. The CDR3 runs 15 residues. Germline-derived CDR1 and CDR2 are SGDLS and YYNGEE.

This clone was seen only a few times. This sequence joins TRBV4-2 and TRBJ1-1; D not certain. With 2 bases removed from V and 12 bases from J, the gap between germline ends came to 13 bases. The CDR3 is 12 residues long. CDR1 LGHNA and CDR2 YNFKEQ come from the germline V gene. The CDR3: CASSQPGPETFF. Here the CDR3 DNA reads TGTGCCAGCAGCCAACCCGGTCCCGAAACTTTCTTT.

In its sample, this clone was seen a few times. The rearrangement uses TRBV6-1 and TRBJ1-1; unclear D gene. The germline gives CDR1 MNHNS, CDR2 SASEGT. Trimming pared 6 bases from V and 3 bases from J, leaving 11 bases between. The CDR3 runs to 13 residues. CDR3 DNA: TGTGCCAGCAGGAGATGGGAGTACACTGAAGCTTTCTTT. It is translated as CASRRWEYTEAFF.

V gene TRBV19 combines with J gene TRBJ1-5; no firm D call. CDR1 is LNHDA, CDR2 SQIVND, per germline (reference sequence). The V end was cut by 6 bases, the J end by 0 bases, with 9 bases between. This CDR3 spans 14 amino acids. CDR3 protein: CASSGRDSNQPQHF. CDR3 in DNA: TGTGCCAGTAGCGGACGGGATAGCAATCAGCCCCAGCATTTT.

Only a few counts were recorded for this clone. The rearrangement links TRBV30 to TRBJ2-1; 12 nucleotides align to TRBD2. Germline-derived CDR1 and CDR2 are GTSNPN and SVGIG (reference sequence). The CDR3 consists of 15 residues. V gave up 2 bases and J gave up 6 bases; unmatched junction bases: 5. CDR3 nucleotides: TGTGCCTGGAGTTCCCCTAGCGGGAGGGCCAATGAGCAGTTCTTC. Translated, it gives CAWSSPSGRANEQFF.

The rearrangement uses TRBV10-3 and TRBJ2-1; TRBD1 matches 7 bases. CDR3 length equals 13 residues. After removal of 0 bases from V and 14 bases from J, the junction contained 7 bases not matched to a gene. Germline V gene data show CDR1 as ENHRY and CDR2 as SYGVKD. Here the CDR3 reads CAISESTQDREFF. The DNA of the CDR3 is TGTGCCATCAGTGAGTCGACTCAAGACAGGGAGTTCTTC.

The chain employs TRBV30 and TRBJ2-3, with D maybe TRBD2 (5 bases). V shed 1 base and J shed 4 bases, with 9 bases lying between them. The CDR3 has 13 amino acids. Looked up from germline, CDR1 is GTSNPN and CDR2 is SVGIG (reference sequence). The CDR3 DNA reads TGTGCCTGGAGTGCCAAAGCGGCAGATACGCAGTATTTT. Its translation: CAWSAKAADTQYF.

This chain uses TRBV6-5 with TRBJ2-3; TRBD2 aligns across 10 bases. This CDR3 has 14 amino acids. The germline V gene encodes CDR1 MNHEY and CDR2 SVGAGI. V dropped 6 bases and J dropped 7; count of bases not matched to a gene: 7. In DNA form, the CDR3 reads TGTGCCAGCAGCGCTAGCGGGAGCTCGAATACGCAGTATTTT. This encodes CASSASGSSNTQYF.

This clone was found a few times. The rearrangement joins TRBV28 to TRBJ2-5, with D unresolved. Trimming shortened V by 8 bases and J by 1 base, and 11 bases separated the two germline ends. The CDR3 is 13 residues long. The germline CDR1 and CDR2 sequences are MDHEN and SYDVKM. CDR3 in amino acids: CASGGGAQETQYF. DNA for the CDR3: TGTGCCAGCGGTGGCGGAGCCCAAGAGACCCAGTACTTC.

The CDR3 coding sequence is TGCGCCAGCAGCCTCGAAAGGGGGAATGAGCAGTTCTTC. It encodes CASSLERGNEQFF. This chain uses TRBV4-1 with TRBJ2-1; possible D gene TRBD1, 6 bases. CDR3 length equals 13 residues. V shed 4 bases and J shed 7 bases, with 11 bases lying between them. Germline V lookup: CDR1 MGHRA, CDR2 YSYEKL.

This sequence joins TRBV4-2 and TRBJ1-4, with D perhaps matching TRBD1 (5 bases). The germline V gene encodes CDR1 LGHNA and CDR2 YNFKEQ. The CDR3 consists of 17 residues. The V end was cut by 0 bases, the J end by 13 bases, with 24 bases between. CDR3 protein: CASSQDVVVGQVGGLFF. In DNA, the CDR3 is TGTGCCAGCAGCCAAGATGTCGTGGTTGGCCAGGTGGGGGGACTGTTTTTT.

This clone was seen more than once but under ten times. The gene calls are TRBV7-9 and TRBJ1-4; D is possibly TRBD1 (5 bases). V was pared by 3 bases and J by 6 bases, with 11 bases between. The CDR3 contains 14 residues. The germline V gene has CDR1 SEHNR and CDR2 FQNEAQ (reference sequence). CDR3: CASSFGTADEKLFF. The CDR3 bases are TGTGCCAGCAGCTTTGGGACTGCAGATGAAAAACTGTTTTTT.

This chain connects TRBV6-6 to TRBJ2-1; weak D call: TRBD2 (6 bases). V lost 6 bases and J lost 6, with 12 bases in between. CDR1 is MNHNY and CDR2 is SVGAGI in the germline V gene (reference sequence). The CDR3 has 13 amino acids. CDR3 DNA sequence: TGTGCCAGCAGAAACGGGGGATCCAATGAGCAGTTCTTC. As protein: CASRNGGSNEQFF.

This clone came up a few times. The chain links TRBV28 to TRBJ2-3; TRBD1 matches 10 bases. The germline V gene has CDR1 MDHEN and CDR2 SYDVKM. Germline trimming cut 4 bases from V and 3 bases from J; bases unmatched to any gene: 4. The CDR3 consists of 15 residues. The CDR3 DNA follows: TGTGCCAGCAGTTCGGCGGGACAGGGGACAGATACGCAGTATTTT. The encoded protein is CASSSAGQGTDTQYF.